Listed below are T cell receptor beta chains from one sample, sequenced in a study of shared clonotypes between healthy human individuals. Only in-frame clones appear in the TCRdb table, and some are missing; sequencing was by immunoSEQ multiplex PCR. The data contain 600,000 to 750,000 clones, 90% of them singletons. Sequencing was done on a sample of memory CD8+ T cells from PBMCs. These receptors were collected from a man younger than 30 in good health. Some clones in this sample may be carry-over from other donors' samples. CDR3s include the opening cysteine and the closing phenylalanine or tryptophan. D genes are given only for firm matches. Not all rows give a size; the values are once, few, many and, for expanded clones, a class.

TRBV11-2	TRBJ2-7	once	TRBD2	CASSLEKRLAGEDYEQYF	TGTGCCAGCAGCTTAGAGAAACGACTAGCGGGAGAGGACTACGAGCAGTACTTC
TRBV4-1	TRBJ2-6	-	-	CASSQLMTGPSGANVLTF	TGCGCCAGCAGCCAACTTATGACAGGACCCTCTGGGGCCAACGTCCTGACTTTC
TRBV19	TRBJ1-5	-	TRBD1	CASSDRTGISNQPQHF	TGTGCCAGTAGCGATAGGACAGGGATTAGCAATCAGCCCCAGCATTTT
TRBV6-5	TRBJ2-3	-	TRBD2	CASTAGGVTDTQYF	TGTGCCAGCACCGCGGGAGGCGTCACAGATACGCAGTATTTT
TRBV7-3	TRBJ1-1	-	-	CASSSVGGLDTEAFF	TGTGCCAGCAGCTCCGTGGGGGGCCTGGACACTGAAGCTTTCTTT
TRBV6-4	TRBJ2-1	-	TRBD2	CASSASGRVPYNEQFF	TGTGCCAGCAGCGCTAGCGGGAGGGTCCCCTACAATGAGCAGTTCTTC
TRBV27	TRBJ1-1	-	-	CASSLGPWESPMNTEAFF	TGTGCCAGCAGTTTGGGGCCATGGGAGTCCCCCATGAACACTGAAGCTTTCTTT
TRBV7-2	TRBJ2-1	once	TRBD2	CASSYEQTSGSYNEQFF	TGTGCCAGCAGCTATGAACAGACTAGCGGGAGTTACAATGAGCAGTTCTTC
TRBV7-9	TRBJ2-7	-	TRBD1	CASSLEGQDYF	TGTGCCAGCAGCTTAGAGGGACAGGACTACTTC
TRBV27	TRBJ1-5	-	-	CASSPGQKIIRQPQHF	TGTGCCAGCAGTCCCGGACAGAAAATTATACGTCAGCCCCAGCATTTT
TRBV30	TRBJ1-2	few	TRBD1	CAWTAGGWGGYTF	TGTGCCTGGACCGCAGGGGGTTGGGGTGGCTACACCTTC
TRBV6-5	TRBJ2-1	-	TRBD2	CASSYSRTSGNEQFF	TGTGCCAGCAGTTACTCGAGGACTAGCGGAAATGAGCAGTTCTTC
TRBV19	TRBJ2-6	-	TRBD1	CASRDRGSTGANVLTF	TGTGCCAGCCGGGACAGGGGGAGTACTGGGGCCAACGTCCTGACTTTC
TRBV2	TRBJ2-7	-	TRBD1	CASRGDRAYEQYF	TGTGCCAGCAGAGGAGACAGGGCCTACGAGCAGTACTTC
TRBV10-3	TRBJ2-1	-	-	CAISDPGGISYNEQFF	TGTGCCATCAGTGACCCCGGCGGGATTTCCTACAATGAGCAGTTCTTC
TRBV7-6	TRBJ2-2	once	-	CASSFVPGELFF	TGTGCCAGCAGCTTCGTTCCCGGGGAGCTGTTTTTT
TRBV9	TRBJ2-2	-	-	CASSPGGVRKELFF	TGTGCCAGCAGCCCAGGCGGGGTGCGAAAGGAGCTGTTTTTT
TRBV2	TRBJ2-4	-	-	CASSETRNIQYF	TGTGCCAGCAGTGAAACGCGGAACATTCAGTACTTC
TRBV4-2	TRBJ1-5	-	TRBD1	CASSQTTGGNQPQHF	TGTGCCAGCAGCCAAACGACAGGGGGTAATCAGCCCCAGCATTTT
TRBV5-1	TRBJ2-7	-	-	CASSLEGRAYEQYF	TGCGCCAGCAGCTTGGAAGGCAGGGCCTACGAGCAGTACTTC
TRBV28	TRBJ2-1	few	TRBD2	CASTLAGTRSYNEQFF	TGTGCCAGCACCCTAGCGGGGACCCGCTCCTACAATGAGCAGTTCTTC
TRBV11-1	TRBJ2-7	-	-	CASTDRAYEQYF	TGTGCCAGCACCGACAGAGCCTACGAGCAGTACTTC
TRBV4-1	TRBJ1-2	-	TRBD1	CASSLSATGGVNYGYTF	TGCGCCAGCAGCCTCAGCGCTACAGGGGGGGTGAACTATGGCTACACCTTC
TRBV7-8	TRBJ2-7	-	-	CASSIPGESYEQYF	TGTGCCAGCAGCATCCCGGGAGAATCCTACGAGCAGTACTTC
TRBV28	TRBJ2-7	once	-	CASSLRGLNSYEQYF	TGTGCCAGCAGTTTAAGAGGGTTGAACTCCTACGAGCAGTACTTC
TRBV4-1	TRBJ2-7	-	TRBD1	CASSQPGQGLYEQYF	TGCGCCAGCAGCCAACCGGGACAGGGGCTCTACGAGCAGTACTTC
TRBV6-5	TRBJ2-7	-	TRBD1	CASRGQGYGRDEQYF	TGTGCCAGCAGAGGACAGGGGTATGGGAGGGACGAGCAGTACTTC
TRBV12-5	TRBJ2-5	-	TRBD2	CASSGRGTSGRFQETQYF	TGTGCTAGTTCGGGCAGGGGGACTAGCGGGAGGTTCCAAGAGACCCAGTACTTC
TRBV6-1	TRBJ2-5	-	TRBD2	CASSDGGGGPQETQYF	TGTGCCAGCAGTGACGGGGGGGGAGGACCTCAAGAGACCCAGTACTTC
TRBV5-6	TRBJ2-3	once	TRBD2	CASSLAGGSDTQYF	TGTGCCAGCAGCTTGGCGGGAGGGTCAGATACGCAGTATTTT
TRBV28	TRBJ2-6	-	-	CAIDKTSSGANVLTF	TGTGCCATCGATAAAACCAGCTCTGGGGCCAACGTCCTGACTTTC
TRBV18	TRBJ2-2	few	TRBD1	CASSNTGTGFVVTGELFF	TGTGCCAGCTCAAACACCGGGACAGGCTTCGTGGTCACCGGGGAGCTGTTTTTT
TRBV12-5	TRBJ1-5	-	-	CASGLGSQPQHF	TGTGCTAGTGGTCTGGGAAGTCAGCCCCAGCATTTT
TRBV10-3	TRBJ2-7	-	-	CAISESTGPSYEQYF	TGTGCCATCAGTGAGTCGACGGGGCCCTCCTACGAGCAGTACTTC
TRBV28	TRBJ2-1	many	TRBD2	CASSFGLAGGIEQFF	TGTGCCAGCAGTTTTGGGCTAGCGGGAGGGATTGAGCAGTTCTTC
TRBV6-5	TRBJ2-6	few	-	CASSYSGVSGANVLTF	TGTGCCAGCAGTTACTCCGGGGTCTCTGGGGCCAACGTCCTGACTTTC
TRBV5-1	TRBJ2-7	once	TRBD1	CASSFSGGSYEQYF	TGCGCCAGCAGCTTTTCAGGGGGCTCCTACGAGCAGTACTTC
TRBV11-2	TRBJ2-5	-	TRBD2	CASSLRLSGSKETQYF	TGTGCCAGCAGCTTACGCCTCAGCGGGAGCAAAGAGACCCAGTACTTC
TRBV5-6	TRBJ1-4	few	-	CASSSWTDEKLFF	TGTGCCAGCAGCTCCTGGACGGACGAAAAACTGTTTTTT
TRBV15	TRBJ1-3	once	TRBD1	CATSREGTGGNTIYF	TGTGCCACCAGCAGAGAGGGGACAGGGGGGAACACCATATATTTT
TRBV7-8	TRBJ2-1	-	-	CASSPTLPIYNEQFF	TGTGCCAGCAGCCCCACCCTTCCAATTTACAATGAGCAGTTCTTC
TRBV5-8	TRBJ2-3	-	-	CASSPGTQSTDTQYF	TGTGCCAGCAGCCCCGGGACACAGAGCACAGATACGCAGTATTTT
TRBV13	TRBJ2-1	-	-	CASSYLTEQFF	TGTGCCAGCAGCTACCTCACTGAGCAGTTCTTC
TRBV7-9	TRBJ2-3	-	-	CASSPVGVSTDTQYF	TGTGCCAGCAGCCCCGTCGGGGTCAGCACAGATACGCAGTATTTT
TRBV5-6	TRBJ2-7	-	TRBD2	CASSFVSGRAFSYEQYF	TGTGCCAGCAGCTTCGTTAGCGGGAGGGCCTTCTCCTACGAGCAGTACTTC
TRBV7-2	TRBJ2-5	-	TRBD2	CASWEPREPEETQYF	TGTGCCAGCTGGGAGCCGCGGGAGCCCGAAGAGACCCAGTACTTC
TRBV7-8	TRBJ2-7	-	-	CASSLVGLVQRDYEQYF	TGTGCCAGCAGCTTAGTTGGATTGGTACAGAGAGACTACGAGCAGTACTTC
TRBV15	TRBJ2-1	-	-	CATSRAGNSYNEQFF	TGTGCCACCAGCAGAGCGGGAAACTCCTACAATGAGCAGTTCTTC
TRBV11-2	TRBJ2-1	-	TRBD2	CASSWGLADDYNEQFF	TGTGCCAGCAGCTGGGGACTAGCGGATGACTACAATGAGCAGTTCTTC
TRBV9	TRBJ2-3	-	TRBD1	CASSLPDRGDTQYF	TGTGCCAGCAGCCTCCCGGACAGGGGCGATACGCAGTATTTT